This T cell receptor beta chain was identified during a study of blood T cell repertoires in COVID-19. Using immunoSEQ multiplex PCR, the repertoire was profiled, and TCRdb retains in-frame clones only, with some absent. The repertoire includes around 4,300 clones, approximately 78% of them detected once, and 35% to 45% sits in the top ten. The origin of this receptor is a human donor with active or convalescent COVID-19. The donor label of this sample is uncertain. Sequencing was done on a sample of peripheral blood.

The CDR3 DNA sequence: TGTGCCACCAGTGACCCTACACAGGGGACGGCCTATGGCTACACCTTC. Translation gives CATSDPTQGTAYGYTF. The rearrangement joins TRBV24-1 to TRBJ1-2; 7 nucleotides align to TRBD1. The CDR3 runs 16 residues. V was clipped by 4 bases and J by 4 bases; unmatched bases: 11. Germline CDR1 KGHDR, CDR2 SFDVKD.